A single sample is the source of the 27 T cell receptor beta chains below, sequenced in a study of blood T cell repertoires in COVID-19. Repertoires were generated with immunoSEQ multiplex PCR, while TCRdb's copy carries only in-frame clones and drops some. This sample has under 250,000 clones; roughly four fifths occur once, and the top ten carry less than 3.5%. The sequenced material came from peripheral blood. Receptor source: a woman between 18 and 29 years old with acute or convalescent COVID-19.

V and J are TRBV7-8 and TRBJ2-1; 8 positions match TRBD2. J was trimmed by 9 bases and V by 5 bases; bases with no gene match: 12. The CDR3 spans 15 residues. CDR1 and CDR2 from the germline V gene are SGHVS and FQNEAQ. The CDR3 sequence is CASSTPEGLVGEQFF. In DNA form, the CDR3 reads TGTGCCAGCAGCACGCCCGAGGGACTAGTGGGTGAGCAGTTCTTC.

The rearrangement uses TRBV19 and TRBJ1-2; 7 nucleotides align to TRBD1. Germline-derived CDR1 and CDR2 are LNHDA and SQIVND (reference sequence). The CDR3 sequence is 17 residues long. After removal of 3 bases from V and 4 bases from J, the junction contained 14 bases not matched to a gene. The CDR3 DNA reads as TGTGCCAGTAGTATGGGAAGGGGGCAGGTTGCGTCCTATGGCTACACCTTC. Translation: CASSMGRGQVASYGYTF.

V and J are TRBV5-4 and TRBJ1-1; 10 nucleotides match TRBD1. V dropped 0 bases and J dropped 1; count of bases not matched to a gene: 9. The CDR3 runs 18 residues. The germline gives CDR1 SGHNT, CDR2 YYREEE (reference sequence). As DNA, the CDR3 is TGTGCCAGCAGCTTGGCCCCCGGGACAGGGGTGAGGAACACTGAAGCTTTCTTT. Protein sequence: CASSLAPGTGVRNTEAFF.

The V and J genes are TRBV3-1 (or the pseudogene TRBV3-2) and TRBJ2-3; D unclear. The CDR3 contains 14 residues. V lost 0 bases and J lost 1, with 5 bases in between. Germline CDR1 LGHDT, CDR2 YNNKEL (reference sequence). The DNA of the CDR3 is TGTGCCAGCAGCCAAGACCAGGGCACAGATACGCAGTATTTT. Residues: CASSQDQGTDTQYF.

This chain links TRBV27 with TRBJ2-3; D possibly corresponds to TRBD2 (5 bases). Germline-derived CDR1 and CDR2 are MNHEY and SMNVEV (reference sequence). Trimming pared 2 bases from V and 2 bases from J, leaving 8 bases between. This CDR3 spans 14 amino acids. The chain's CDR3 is CASSLRGSTDTQYF. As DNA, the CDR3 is TGTGCCAGCAGTTTAAGAGGGTCCACAGATACGCAGTATTTT.

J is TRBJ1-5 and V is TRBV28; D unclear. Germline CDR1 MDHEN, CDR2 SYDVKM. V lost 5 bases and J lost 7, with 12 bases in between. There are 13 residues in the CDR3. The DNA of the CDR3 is TGTGCCAGCAGTCCAGACTCCATCCAGCCCCAGCATTTT. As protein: CASSPDSIQPQHF.

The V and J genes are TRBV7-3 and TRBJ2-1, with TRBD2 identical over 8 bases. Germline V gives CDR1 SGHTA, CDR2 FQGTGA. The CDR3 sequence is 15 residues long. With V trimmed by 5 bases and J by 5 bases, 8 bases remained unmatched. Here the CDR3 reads CASSAALAGHNEQFF. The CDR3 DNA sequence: TGTGCCAGCAGCGCCGCGCTAGCGGGTCACAATGAGCAGTTCTTC.

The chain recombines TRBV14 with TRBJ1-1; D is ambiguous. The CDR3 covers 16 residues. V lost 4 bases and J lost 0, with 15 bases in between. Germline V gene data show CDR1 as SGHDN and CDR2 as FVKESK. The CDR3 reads CASSLQYGTMNTEAFF. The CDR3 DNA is TGTGCCAGCAGCCTCCAATACGGTACTATGAACACTGAAGCTTTCTTT.

The DNA of the CDR3 is TGTGCCAGCTCACCACCCTTAGCGGGGGTACCCCCCAGCCCCTACGAGCAGTACTTC. This codes for CASSPPLAGVPPSPYEQYF. The chain has TRBV18 and TRBJ2-7; 9 nucleotides agree with TRBD2. The ends lost 0 bases at V and 2 bases at J; junction bases unmatched: 14. Germline V gene sequence: CDR1 KGHSH, CDR2 LQKENI. The CDR3 has 19 amino acids.

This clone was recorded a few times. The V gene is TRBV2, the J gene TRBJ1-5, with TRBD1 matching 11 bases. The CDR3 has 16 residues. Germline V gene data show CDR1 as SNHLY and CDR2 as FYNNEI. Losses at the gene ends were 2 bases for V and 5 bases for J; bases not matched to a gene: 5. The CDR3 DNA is TGTGCCAGCAGTGAACCGGGACAGGGGGTCTATCAGCCCCAGCATTTT. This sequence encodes CASSEPGQGVYQPQHF.

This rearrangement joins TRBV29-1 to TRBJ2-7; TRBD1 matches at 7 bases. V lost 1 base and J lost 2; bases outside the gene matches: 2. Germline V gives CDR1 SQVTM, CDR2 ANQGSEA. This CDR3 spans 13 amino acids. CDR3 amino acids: CSVEGGQAYEQYF. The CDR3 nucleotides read TGCAGCGTTGAAGGAGGACAGGCCTACGAGCAGTACTTC.

This chain's CDR3 is CASSTTGTGVSPLHF. The CDR3 DNA sequence: TGTGCCAGCAGCACCACCGGGACAGGGGTATCACCCCTCCACTTT. J is TRBJ1-6 and V is TRBV11-2; TRBD1 aligns across 10 bases. V lost 5 bases and J lost 10; bases outside the gene matches: 8. This CDR3 spans 15 amino acids. CDR1 is SGHAT, CDR2 FQNNGV, per germline.

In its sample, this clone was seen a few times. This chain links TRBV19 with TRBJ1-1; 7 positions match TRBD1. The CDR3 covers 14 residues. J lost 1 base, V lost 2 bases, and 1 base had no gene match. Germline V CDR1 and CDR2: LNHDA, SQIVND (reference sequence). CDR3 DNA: TGTGCCAGTAGTATACAGGGGGAGAACACTGAAGCTTTCTTT. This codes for CASSIQGENTEAFF.

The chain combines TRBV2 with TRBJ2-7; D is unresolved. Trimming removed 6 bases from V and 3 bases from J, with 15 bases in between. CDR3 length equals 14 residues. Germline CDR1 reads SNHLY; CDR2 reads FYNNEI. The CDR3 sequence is CASSPPGYFYEQYF. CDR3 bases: TGTGCCAGCAGCCCCCCGGGTTATTTCTACGAGCAGTACTTC. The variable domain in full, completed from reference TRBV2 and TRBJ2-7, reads EPEVTQTPSHQVTQMGQEVILRCVPISNHLYFYWYRQILGQKVEFLVSFYNNEISEKSEIFDDQFSVERPDGSNFTLKIRSTKLEDSAMYFCASSPPGYFYEQYFGPGTRLTVT.

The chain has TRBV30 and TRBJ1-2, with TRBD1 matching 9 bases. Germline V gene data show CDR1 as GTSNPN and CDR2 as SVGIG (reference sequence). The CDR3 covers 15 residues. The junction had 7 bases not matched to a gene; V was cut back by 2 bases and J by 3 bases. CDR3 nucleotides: TGTGCCTGGAGTCCGGGACAGGGATGGGACTATGGCTACACCTTC. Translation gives CAWSPGQGWDYGYTF. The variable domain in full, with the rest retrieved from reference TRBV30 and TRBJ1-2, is SQTIHQWPATLVQPVGSPLSLECTVEGTSNPNLYWYRQAAGRGLQLLFYSVGIGQISSEVPQNLSASRPQDRQFILSSKKLLLSDSGFYLCAWSPGQGWDYGYTFGSGTRLTVV.

The chain's CDR3 is CASSLPPTGKYTGELFF. The DNA for the CDR3 is TGTGCCAGCAGCTTACCCCCCACAGGGAAGTACACCGGGGAGCTGTTTTTT. The chain links TRBV11-2 to TRBJ2-2; possibly TRBD1 for D (6 bases). The V end was cut by 2 bases, the J end by 3 bases, with 16 bases between. Germline-derived CDR1 and CDR2 are SGHAT and FQNNGV. The CDR3 covers 17 residues.

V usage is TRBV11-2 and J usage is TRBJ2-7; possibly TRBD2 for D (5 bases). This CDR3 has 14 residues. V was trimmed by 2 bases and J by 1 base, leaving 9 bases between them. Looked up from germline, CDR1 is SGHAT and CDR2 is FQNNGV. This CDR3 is CASSLTGGSYEQYF. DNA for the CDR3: TGTGCCAGCAGCTTAACCGGCGGGTCCTACGAGCAGTACTTC.

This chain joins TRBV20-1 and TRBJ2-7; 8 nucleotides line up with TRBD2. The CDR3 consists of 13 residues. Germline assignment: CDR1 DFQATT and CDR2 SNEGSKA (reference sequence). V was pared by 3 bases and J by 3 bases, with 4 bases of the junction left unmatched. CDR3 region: CSASAGGIYEQYF. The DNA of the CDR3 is TGCAGTGCTAGTGCGGGGGGAATCTACGAGCAGTACTTC.

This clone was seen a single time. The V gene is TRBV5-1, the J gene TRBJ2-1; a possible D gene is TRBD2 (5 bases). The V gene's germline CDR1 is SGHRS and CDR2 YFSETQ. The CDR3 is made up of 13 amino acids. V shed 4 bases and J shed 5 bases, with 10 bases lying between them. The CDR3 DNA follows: TGCGCCAGCAGCACCCCTAGCAACAATGAGCAGTTCTTC. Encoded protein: CASSTPSNNEQFF.

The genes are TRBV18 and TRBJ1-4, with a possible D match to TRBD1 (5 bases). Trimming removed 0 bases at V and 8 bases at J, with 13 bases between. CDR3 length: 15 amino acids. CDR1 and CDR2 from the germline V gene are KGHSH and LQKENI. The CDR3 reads CASSPPSTVGEKLFF. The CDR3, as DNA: TGTGCCAGCTCACCACCTTCGACAGTTGGGGAAAAACTGTTTTTT. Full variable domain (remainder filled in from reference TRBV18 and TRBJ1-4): NAGVMQNPRHLVRRRGQEARLRCSPMKGHSHVYWYRQLPEEGLKFMVYLQKENIIDESGMPKERFSAEFPKEGPSILRIQQVVRGDSAAYFCASSPPSTVGEKLFFGSGTQLSVL.

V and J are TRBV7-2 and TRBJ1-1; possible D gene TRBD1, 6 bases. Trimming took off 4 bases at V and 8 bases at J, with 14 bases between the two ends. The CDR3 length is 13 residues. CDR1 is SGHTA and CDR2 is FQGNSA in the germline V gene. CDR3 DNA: TGTGCCAGCAGCTACAGGGCCTCAGACGAAGCTTTCTTT. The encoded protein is CASSYRASDEAFF.

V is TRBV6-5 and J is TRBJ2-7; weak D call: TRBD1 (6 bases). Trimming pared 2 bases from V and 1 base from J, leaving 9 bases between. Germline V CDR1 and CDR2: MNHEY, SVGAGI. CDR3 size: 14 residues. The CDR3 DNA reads TGTGCCAGCAGTTACAGGGGGAATTCCTACGAGCAGTACTTC. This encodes CASSYRGNSYEQYF.

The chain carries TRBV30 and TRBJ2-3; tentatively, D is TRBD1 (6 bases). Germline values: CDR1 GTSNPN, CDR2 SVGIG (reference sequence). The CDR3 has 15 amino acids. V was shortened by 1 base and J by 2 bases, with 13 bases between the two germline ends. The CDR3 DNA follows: TGTGCCTGGAGTGGGGTGGGGGCCGTCACAGATACGCAGTATTTT. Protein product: CAWSGVGAVTDTQYF.

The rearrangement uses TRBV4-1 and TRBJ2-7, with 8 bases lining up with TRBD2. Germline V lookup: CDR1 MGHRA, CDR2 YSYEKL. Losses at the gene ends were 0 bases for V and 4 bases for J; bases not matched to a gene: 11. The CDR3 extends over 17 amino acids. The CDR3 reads CASSQDPSGGRWYEQYF. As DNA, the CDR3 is TGCGCCAGCAGCCAAGATCCGTCGGGCGGGAGGTGGTACGAGCAGTACTTC.

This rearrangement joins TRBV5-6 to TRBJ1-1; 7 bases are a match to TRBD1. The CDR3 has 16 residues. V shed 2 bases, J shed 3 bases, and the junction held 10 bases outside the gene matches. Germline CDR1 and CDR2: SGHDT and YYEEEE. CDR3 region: CASSFGRGGVHTEAFF. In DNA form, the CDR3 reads TGTGCCAGCAGCTTTGGTCGAGGGGGCGTTCACACTGAAGCTTTCTTT.

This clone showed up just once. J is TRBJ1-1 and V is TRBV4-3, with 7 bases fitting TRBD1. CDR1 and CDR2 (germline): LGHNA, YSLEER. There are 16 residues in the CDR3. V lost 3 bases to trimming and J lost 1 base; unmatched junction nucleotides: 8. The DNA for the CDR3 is TGCGCCAGCAGCCACCTTCCGGGACAGAGGAACACTGAAGCTTTCTTT. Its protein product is CASSHLPGQRNTEAFF.

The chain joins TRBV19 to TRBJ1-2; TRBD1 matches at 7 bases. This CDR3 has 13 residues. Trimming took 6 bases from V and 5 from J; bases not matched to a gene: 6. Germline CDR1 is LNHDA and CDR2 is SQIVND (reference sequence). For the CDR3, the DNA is TGTGCCAGTAGCCCGGCAGGGGGGTATGGCTACACCTTC. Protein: CASSPAGGYGYTF. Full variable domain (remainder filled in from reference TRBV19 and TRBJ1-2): DGGITQSPKYLFRKEGQNVTLSCEQNLNHDAMYWYRQDPGQGLRLIYYSQIVNDFQKGDIAEGYSVSREKKESFPLTVTSAQKNPTAFYLCASSPAGGYGYTFGSGTRLTVV.